One and the same sample provided the 18 T cell receptor beta chains below, sequenced in a study of blood T cell repertoires in COVID-19. Repertoires were generated with immunoSEQ multiplex PCR, while TCRdb's copy carries only in-frame clones and drops some. Counted here are approximately 40,000 clones, about 86% occurring once; the ten biggest clones make up over 40%. The sample comprised peripheral blood. The receptors derive from a human donor in a cohort sampled during active COVID-19.

The chain links TRBV24-1 to TRBJ2-3; 8 positions agree with TRBD1. CDR3 length equals 15 residues. V lost 5 bases and J lost 5; bases outside the gene matches: 8. The V gene's germline CDR1 is KGHDR and CDR2 SFDVKD. The CDR3 reads CATSVGRGQGDTQYF. The CDR3 DNA is TGTGCCACCAGTGTAGGCAGGGGGCAGGGAGATACGCAGTATTTT.

The chain joins TRBV19 to TRBJ1-1; D gene ambiguous. Trimming took off 0 bases at V and 1 base at J, with 3 bases between the two ends. CDR1 and CDR2 (germline): LNHDA, SQIVND (reference sequence). The CDR3 contains 13 residues. This CDR3 is CASSIDQNTEAFF. CDR3 nucleotide sequence: TGTGCCAGTAGTATAGACCAGAACACTGAAGCTTTCTTT.

V gene TRBV18 combines with J gene TRBJ2-7, with D perhaps TRBD2 (6 bases). Trimming took 2 bases from V and 0 from J, leaving 11 bases between them. CDR3 length: 15 residues. CDR1 KGHSH and CDR2 LQKENI come from the germline V gene. The chain's CDR3 is CASSPMAGSSYEQYV. The CDR3 DNA reads TGTGCCAGCTCACCAATGGCGGGGAGCTCCTACGAGCAGTACGTC.

This sequence joins TRBV9 and TRBJ2-3, with 15 positions matching TRBD2. Germline V gene data show CDR1 as SGDLS and CDR2 as YYNGEE. CDR3 length equals 18 residues. Trimming cost V 4 bases and J 0 bases; bases outside gene matches: 6. CDR3 amino acids: CASSSWTSGGGSTDTQYF. The CDR3 bases are TGTGCCAGCAGCTCCTGGACTAGCGGGGGGGGAAGCACAGATACGCAGTATTTT.

The chain employs TRBV18 and TRBJ1-1, with D possibly matching TRBD1 (6 bases). The CDR3 is made up of 16 amino acids. CDR1 and CDR2 (germline): KGHSH, LQKENI. Between the trimmed V and J ends, which lost 1 base and 2 bases, there was a span of 14 bases. The CDR3 region has the DNA TGTGCCAGCTCACCACTTCATCAGGGGATTAACACTGAAGCTTTCTTT. This sequence encodes CASSPLHQGINTEAFF.

V usage is TRBV6-1 and J usage is TRBJ1-2; D ambiguous. Deletions cut 2 bases from V and 5 bases from J, with 9 bases between. The CDR3 spans 13 residues. Germline CDR1 reads MNHNS; CDR2 reads SASEGT. CDR3 amino acids: CASSESQVYGYTF. CDR3 DNA sequence: TGTGCCAGCAGTGAAAGTCAGGTTTATGGCTACACCTTC.

This sequence joins TRBV5-1 and TRBJ2-3; 7 bases fit TRBD2. Germline V gene lookup returns CDR1 SGHRS and CDR2 YFSETQ. This CDR3 comprises 15 residues. V trimming: 6 bases; J trimming: 2 bases; junction bases outside the gene matches: 9. The CDR3 region has the DNA TGCGCCAGCATGAAGAGCGGGGAATACACAGATACGCAGTATTTT. The encoded protein is CASMKSGEYTDTQYF.

The chain uses TRBV9 and TRBJ1-2; no firm D call. Trimming cost V 0 bases and J 4 bases, with 13 bases left between them. Germline CDR1 SGDLS, CDR2 YYNGEE. The CDR3 loop spans 15 amino acids. CDR3 region: CASSVDSAGGYGYTF. For the CDR3, the DNA is TGTGCCAGCAGCGTAGATTCAGCGGGTGGCTATGGCTACACCTTC.

This chain connects TRBV19 to TRBJ2-7, with TRBD1 as a possible D gene (5 bases). CDR3 size: 13 residues. Germline V lookup: CDR1 LNHDA, CDR2 SQIVND (reference sequence). The germline V and J ends were trimmed by 5 bases and 1 base, with 9 bases remaining between them. The CDR3 reads CASSSRVSYEQYF. The CDR3 DNA reads as TGTGCCAGTAGTTCCAGGGTTTCCTACGAGCAGTACTTC. The whole variable domain, filled in from reference TRBV19 and TRBJ2-7, reads DGGITQSPKYLFRKEGQNVTLSCEQNLNHDAMYWYRQDPGQGLRLIYYSQIVNDFQKGDIAEGYSVSREKKESFPLTVTSAQKNPTAFYLCASSSRVSYEQYFGPGTRLTVT.

The gene calls are TRBV4-1 and TRBJ1-2; 7 nucleotides align to TRBD1. CDR1 is MGHRA, CDR2 YSYEKL, per germline. There are 15 residues in the CDR3. V lost 3 bases to trimming and J lost 5 bases; unmatched junction nucleotides: 9. CDR3 in amino acids: CASSQNRDSFYGYTF. CDR3 DNA: TGCGCCAGCAGCCAGAACCGGGACAGCTTTTATGGCTACACCTTC.

Note on this clone: Other DNA sequences in this specimen translate into the identical CDR3. The chain carries TRBV2 and TRBJ2-2; D ambiguous. Deletions cut 3 bases from V and 1 base from J, with 6 bases between. CDR1 is SNHLY, CDR2 FYNNEI, per germline. There are 14 residues in the CDR3. The CDR3 here is CASSEFRNTGELFF. CDR3 DNA: TGTGCCAGCAGTGAGTTCAGGAACACCGGGGAGCTGTTTTTT.

The J gene is TRBJ2-3, the V gene TRBV5-1; 7 nucleotides agree with TRBD1. The V gene's germline CDR1 is SGHRS and CDR2 YFSETQ. The J segment lost 2 bases and the V segment lost 7 bases, leaving 10 bases of the junction unmatched. CDR3 length: 15 residues. The CDR3 reads CASHGQVSFTDTQYF. Here the CDR3 DNA reads TGCGCCAGCCACGGACAGGTCTCCTTCACAGATACGCAGTATTTT.

This clone was seen once. This chain uses TRBV19 with TRBJ1-4; 7 nucleotides line up with TRBD1. The trim removed 4 bases at V and 7 bases at J, leaving 3 bases unmatched. Germline V lookup: CDR1 LNHDA, CDR2 SQIVND (reference sequence). The CDR3 length is 13 residues. The CDR3 region is CASSKDRAEKLFF. For the CDR3, the DNA is TGTGCCAGTAGTAAAGACAGGGCTGAAAAACTGTTTTTT.

The rearrangement links TRBV5-1 to TRBJ2-1, with D tentatively TRBD1 (6 bases). Germline CDR1 SGHRS, CDR2 YFSETQ. The length of the CDR3 is 13 residues. V lost 4 bases, J lost 6 bases, and 11 bases lay in between. The CDR3 loop reads CASSATGTNEQFF. CDR3 coding DNA: TGCGCCAGCAGCGCGACAGGCACCAATGAGCAGTTCTTC.

CDR3 loop: CASSPCETSTDIQYF. Written as DNA, the CDR3 is TGTGCCAGCAGCCCATGTGAGACTAGCACGGACATTCAGTACTTC. The rearrangement links TRBV21-1 to TRBJ2-4; TRBD2 is the table's D call and was not checked against the DNA. TRBV21-1 is a listed pseudogene. The CDR3 runs to 15 residues.

The V and J genes are TRBV30 and TRBJ1-4, with D unclear. Trimming left V 8 bases short and J 3 bases short, with 13 bases between. CDR3 length: 13 residues. Germline V CDR1 and CDR2: GTSNPN, SVGIG (reference sequence). CDR3 coding DNA: TGTGCCGTCGCGGGTCAAGCTAATGAAAAACTGTTTTTT. Protein sequence: CAVAGQANEKLFF.

In regard to this clone: The germline gene is not matched at one end of the junction; a read error may be the cause. J is TRBJ2-2 and V is TRBV7-7; D remains ambiguous. The CDR3 sequence is 13 residues long. Germline CDR1 SSHAT, CDR2 FNYEAQ (reference sequence). The DNA for the CDR3 is TGTGCTAGCAGCGCCCTGAGGACCGGGGAGCTGTTTTTT. This translates into CASSALRTGELFF.

This chain connects TRBV24-1 to TRBJ1-2; D unclear. CDR3 size: 16 residues. CDR1 and CDR2 (germline): KGHDR, SFDVKD. V lost 0 bases, J lost 6 bases, and 16 bases lay in between. CDR3 DNA sequence: TGTGCCACCAGTGATTTGGGATCGACACCCGCACATGGCTACACCTTC. Translated, it gives CATSDLGSTPAHGYTF.